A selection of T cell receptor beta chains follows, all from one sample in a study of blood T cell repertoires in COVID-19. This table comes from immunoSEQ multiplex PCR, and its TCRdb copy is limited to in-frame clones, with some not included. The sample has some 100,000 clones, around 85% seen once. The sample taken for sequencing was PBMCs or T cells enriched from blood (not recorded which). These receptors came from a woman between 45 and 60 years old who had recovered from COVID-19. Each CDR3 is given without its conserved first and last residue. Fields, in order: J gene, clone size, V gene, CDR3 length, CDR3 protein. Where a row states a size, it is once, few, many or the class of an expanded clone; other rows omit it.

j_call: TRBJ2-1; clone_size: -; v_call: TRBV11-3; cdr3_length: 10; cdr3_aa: ASSLGGDEQF
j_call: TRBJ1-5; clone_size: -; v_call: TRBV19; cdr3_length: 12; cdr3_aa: ASSIVTDNQPQH
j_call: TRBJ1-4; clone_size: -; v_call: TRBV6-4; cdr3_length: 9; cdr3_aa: KGVGNEKLF
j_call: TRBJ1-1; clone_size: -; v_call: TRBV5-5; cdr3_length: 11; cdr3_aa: ASSLRQDEKAF
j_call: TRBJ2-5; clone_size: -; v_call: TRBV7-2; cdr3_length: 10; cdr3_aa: ALWLFGETQY
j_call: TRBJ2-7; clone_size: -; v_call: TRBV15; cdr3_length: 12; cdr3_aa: ATSRGRGTYEQY
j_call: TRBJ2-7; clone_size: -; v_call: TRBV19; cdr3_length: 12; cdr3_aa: ASSELAGVGEQY
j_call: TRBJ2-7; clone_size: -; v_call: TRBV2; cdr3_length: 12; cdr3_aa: ASRRTAAAYEQY
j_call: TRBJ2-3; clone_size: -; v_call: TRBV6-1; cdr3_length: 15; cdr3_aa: ASSERAYGRETDTQY
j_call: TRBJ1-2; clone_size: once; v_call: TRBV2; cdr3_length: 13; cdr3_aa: ASRLGELINYGYT
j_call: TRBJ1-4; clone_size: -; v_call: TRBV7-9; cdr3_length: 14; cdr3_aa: ASSAFGGGENEKLF
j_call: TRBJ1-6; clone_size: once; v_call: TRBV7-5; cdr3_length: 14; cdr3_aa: ARSLATGINNSPLH
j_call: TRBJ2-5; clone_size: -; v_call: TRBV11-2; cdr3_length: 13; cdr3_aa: ASSLSLAETETQY
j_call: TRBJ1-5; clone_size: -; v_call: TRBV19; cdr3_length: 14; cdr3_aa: ASSLGQKYSNQPQH
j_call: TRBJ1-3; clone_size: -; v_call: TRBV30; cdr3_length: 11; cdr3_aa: AWSAQSGNTIY
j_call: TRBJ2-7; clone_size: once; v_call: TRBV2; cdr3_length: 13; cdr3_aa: ASSSLTGTGVEQY
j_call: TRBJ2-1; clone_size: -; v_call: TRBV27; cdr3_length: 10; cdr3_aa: ASKTNYNEQF
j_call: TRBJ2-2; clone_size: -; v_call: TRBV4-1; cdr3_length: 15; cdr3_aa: ASSQDSGQGNTGELF
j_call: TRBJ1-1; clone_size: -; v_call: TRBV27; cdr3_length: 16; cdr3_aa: ASSRLYLDRGRYTEAF
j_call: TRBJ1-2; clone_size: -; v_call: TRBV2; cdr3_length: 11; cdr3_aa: ASKLDREPGYT
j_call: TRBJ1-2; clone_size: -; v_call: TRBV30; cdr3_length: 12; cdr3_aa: AWSGRGGNYGYT
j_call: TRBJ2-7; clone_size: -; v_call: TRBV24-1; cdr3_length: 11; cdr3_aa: ATSEPGGYEQY
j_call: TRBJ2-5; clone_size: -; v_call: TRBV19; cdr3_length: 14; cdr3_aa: ASSLRGGVKKETQY
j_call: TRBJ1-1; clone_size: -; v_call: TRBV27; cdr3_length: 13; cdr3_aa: ASSLSRQSVTEAF
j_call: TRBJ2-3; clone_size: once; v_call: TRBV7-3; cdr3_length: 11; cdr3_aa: ASSPRRGDTQY